The TCR beta chain described here comes from a study of TIL therapy for anti-PD-1-resistant metastatic lung cancer. Across the whole study: Median patient age was 54, ranging roughly 38-75 years.

The time point denotes: pre-treatment sample, taken before nivolumab and TIL therapy. Pleural nodules or supraclavicular lymph nodes made up most of the excised metastases sampled. The libraries were made with immunoSEQ v3. TCRdb's copy holds only in-frame clones and misses some; the assay was immunoSEQ multiplex PCR. The table has some 12,000 clones, roughly 58% seen once. General observations from the study: Compared with baseline intratumoral T cells, expanded TIL cultures were more clonal and less diverse (approximately 6.4% vs 31%).

Per the germline V gene, CDR1 is SGHRS and CDR2 is YFSETQ. V lost 0 bases, J lost 0 bases, and 16 bases lay in between. The CDR3 contains 18 residues. In regard to this clone: Its target is unknown.

The sample was tumor tissue, taken at baseline. This receptor was taken from a person between 30 and 80 years old with non-small cell lung cancer. V gene TRBV5-1 combines with J gene TRBJ1-3, with a weak D call TRBD1 (5 bases). In DNA form, the CDR3 reads TGCGCCAGCAGCTTGGAGTCACAGGCCACCTTCTCTGGAAACACCATATATTTT. Its protein is CASSLESQATFSGNTIYF.